Listed here are 20 T cell receptor beta chains from one sample, sequenced in a study of brain T cells in children with intractable seizures. This table comes from immunoSEQ multiplex PCR, and its TCRdb copy is limited to in-frame clones, with some not included. The sample contains about 340,000 clones, more than 85% of which appear only once. As to time point: blood from clinic visit 5 months post-surgery; TSC patient then seizure free. The sample in question was peripheral blood, obtained less than 6 months after surgery. These receptors were taken from a boy less than two years old with tuberous sclerosis and intractable seizures.

The CDR3 DNA is TGCGCCAGCAGCCAGAAGCGGGGGGGCTCCTACAATGAGCAGTTCTTC. Protein product: CASSQKRGGSYNEQFF. This sequence joins TRBV4-1 and TRBJ2-1; 10 nucleotides align to TRBD2. The V and J ends lost 3 bases and 0 bases, in that order; junction bases with no gene match: 2. CDR3 length: 16 residues. The V gene's germline CDR1 is MGHRA and CDR2 YSYEKL.

The rearrangement uses TRBV5-5 and TRBJ1-5; TRBD1 is a possible D gene (6 bases). This CDR3 comprises 18 residues. V was shortened by 4 bases and J by 3 bases, with 23 bases between the two germline ends. Germline V lookup: CDR1 SGHKS, CDR2 YYEKEE (reference sequence). The DNA for the CDR3 is TGTGCCAGCAGCCTCGAGGTCTGGGGGGACACACACAATCAGCCCCAGCATTTT. Translated: CASSLEVWGDTHNQPQHF.

J is TRBJ1-5 and V is TRBV19; 10 bases fit TRBD1. Germline CDR1 LNHDA, CDR2 SQIVND (reference sequence). This CDR3 is 16 amino acids long. J lost 0 bases, V lost 8 bases, and 7 bases had no gene match. The CDR3 sequence is CASGDRGSYSNQPQHF. The CDR3 DNA reads TGTGCCAGTGGGGACAGGGGATCGTATAGCAATCAGCCCCAGCATTTT.

The V and J genes are TRBV5-1 and TRBJ2-5; TRBD1 agrees at 8 bases. The CDR3 has 14 amino acids. CDR1 and CDR2 (germline): SGHRS, YFSETQ. V lost 6 bases, J lost 5 bases, and 9 bases stayed unmatched. The CDR3 DNA reads as TGCGCCAGCACCTTAGCAGGGGGCAGGGAGACCCAGTACTTC. Translating gives CASTLAGGRETQYF.

V and J are TRBV24-1 and TRBJ2-2; 9 positions agree with TRBD1. The CDR3 extends over 15 amino acids. The V segment lost 2 bases and the J segment 5 bases; nucleotides outside the gene matches: 2. Germline V gene sequence: CDR1 KGHDR, CDR2 SFDVKD. CDR3 protein: CATSDWGQGTGELFF. The DNA of the CDR3 is TGTGCCACCAGTGATTGGGGACAGGGTACCGGGGAGCTGTTTTTT.

This chain joins TRBV2 and TRBJ2-5; 10 bases are shared with TRBD2. Germline assignment: CDR1 SNHLY and CDR2 FYNNEI. Trimming cost V 3 bases and J 1 base; bases outside gene matches: 2. The CDR3 runs 15 residues. CDR3 DNA: TGTGCCAGCAGTGATAGCGGGGGGATCCAAGAGACCCAGTACTTC. It translates to CASSDSGGIQETQYF.

The genes are TRBV11-3 and TRBJ2-3, with D possibly TRBD1 on 6 matching bases. V shed 3 bases and J shed 2 bases, with 9 bases lying between them. The CDR3 consists of 14 residues. Germline CDR1 and CDR2: SGHNT and YENEEA. For the CDR3, the DNA is TGTGCCAGCAGCTTGAGGGGGTTCACAGATACGCAGTATTTT. Translated: CASSLRGFTDTQYF.

The chain couples TRBV5-1 to TRBJ2-7; D call uncertain. The germline CDR1 and CDR2 sequences are SGHRS and YFSETQ. V was cut by 3 bases and J by 0 bases, with 4 bases left in between. The CDR3 is 12 residues long. CDR3 amino acids: CASSYSSYEQYF. The CDR3 DNA reads TGCGCCAGCAGCTACAGCTCCTACGAGCAGTACTTC.

To note about this clone: The junction shows a germline mismatch at one end, possibly a read error. The chain combines TRBV7-7 with TRBJ2-1; 10 bases are a match to TRBD2. Germline lookup yields CDR1 SSHAT and CDR2 FNYEAQ (reference sequence). This CDR3 spans 15 amino acids. The CDR3 reads CASSAAGGPHNEQFF. The CDR3 nucleotides are TGTGCTAGCAGCGCAGCGGGAGGGCCGCACAATGAGCAGTTCTTC.

The chain links TRBV30 to TRBJ1-2; D not resolved. Trimming pared 0 bases from V and 7 bases from J, leaving 15 bases between. The CDR3 is made up of 14 amino acids. CDR1 is GTSNPN and CDR2 is SVGIG in the germline V gene (reference sequence). Here the CDR3 DNA reads TGTGCCTGGAGTGTTGGGGAGTCAAGGTTTGGCTACACCTTC. This sequence encodes CAWSVGESRFGYTF.

The chain recombines TRBV9 with TRBJ2-1; 7 positions match TRBD2. Trimming took 0 bases from V and 14 from J; bases not matched to a gene: 17. CDR1 is SGDLS, CDR2 YYNGEE, per germline. The CDR3 consists of 16 residues. This CDR3 reads CASSVGLESWGGGKFF. The DNA for the CDR3 is TGTGCCAGCAGCGTAGGTCTAGAGAGTTGGGGGGGAGGTAAGTTCTTC.

The rearrangement uses TRBV7-9 and TRBJ1-1, with D possibly being TRBD1 (6 bases). Looked up from germline, CDR1 is SEHNR and CDR2 is FQNEAQ (reference sequence). The CDR3 loop spans 16 amino acids. V was shortened by 5 bases and J by 3 bases, with 19 bases between the two germline ends. DNA of the CDR3: TGTGCCAGCAGCCATAAACTCGGGGGCCCTCACACTGAAGCTTTCTTT. Translation gives CASSHKLGGPHTEAFF.

The chain recombines TRBV24-1 with TRBJ2-3; D may be TRBD2 (5 bases). This CDR3 comprises 15 residues. Germline V lookup: CDR1 KGHDR, CDR2 SFDVKD. Trimming removed 6 bases from V and 1 base from J, with 13 bases in between. Written as DNA, the CDR3 is TGTGCCACCAGTATTCGGACTTTTTGCACAGATACGCAGTATTTT. Translation gives CATSIRTFCTDTQYF.

V and J are TRBV30 and TRBJ1-1; D is undetermined. This CDR3 is 15 amino acids long. Germline CDR1 reads GTSNPN; CDR2 reads SVGIG (reference sequence). Trimming took 4 bases from V and 1 from J, leaving 16 bases between them. CDR3 nucleotide sequence: TGTGCCTGGACCTCCGGAGACAATACGAACACTGAAGCTTTCTTT. Protein sequence: CAWTSGDNTNTEAFF. Filled out from reference TRBV30 and TRBJ1-1, the complete variable domain reads SQTIHQWPATLVQPVGSPLSLECTVEGTSNPNLYWYRQAAGRGLQLLFYSVGIGQISSEVPQNLSASRPQDRQFILSSKKLLLSDSGFYLCAWTSGDNTNTEAFFGQGTRLTVV.

The table lists this clone with a count of one. The V gene is TRBV9, the J gene TRBJ2-3; D gene uncertain. The CDR3 is made up of 12 amino acids. Germline CDR1 reads SGDLS; CDR2 reads YYNGEE. Trimming cost V 3 bases and J 2 bases, with 4 bases left between them. CDR3 DNA: TGTGCCAGCAGCGCTAACACAGATACGCAGTATTTT. Translating gives CASSANTDTQYF.

The genes are TRBV6-2 or TRBV6-3 and TRBJ2-5, with D hard to call. The CDR3 is 14 amino acids. Germline V CDR1 and CDR2: MNHEY, SVGEGT. Trimming stripped 2 bases from V and 2 bases from J, with 9 bases between. CDR3 DNA: TGTGCCAGCAGTTACGACGTTTGGCAAGAGACCCAGTACTTC. Amino acids: CASSYDVWQETQYF.

The chain links TRBV15 to TRBJ1-3; D may be TRBD1 (6 bases). The CDR3 has 15 amino acids. CDR1 is LNHNV, CDR2 YYDKDF, per germline (reference sequence). V dropped 1 base and J dropped 4 bases, with 11 bases sitting between them. The CDR3 protein is CATSRGRGRGNTIYF. The CDR3 nucleotides are TGTGCCACCAGCAGAGGCCGGGGGCGAGGAAACACCATATATTTT.

This chain uses TRBV5-1 with TRBJ1-2, with D unclear. The germline V and J ends were trimmed by 4 bases and 5 bases, with 12 bases remaining between them. Per the germline V gene, CDR1 is SGHRS and CDR2 is YFSETQ. The CDR3 has 13 amino acids. DNA for the CDR3: TGCGCCAGCAGCCCGGACGGTGGTTATGGCTACACCTTC. It encodes CASSPDGGYGYTF.

The rearrangement links TRBV4-2 to TRBJ2-3; 8 positions match TRBD2. V gave up 3 bases and J gave up 1 base; unmatched junction bases: 0. This CDR3 is 14 amino acids long. CDR1 is LGHNA, CDR2 YNFKEQ, per germline. DNA for the CDR3: TGTGCCAGCAGCCAGACTAGCGGCACAGATACGCAGTATTTT. This translates into CASSQTSGTDTQYF.

The CDR3 region has the DNA TGTGCCAGCAGCAGAGGACTAGCGGGTCCCACAGATACGCAGTATTTT. Amino acid sequence: CASSRGLAGPTDTQYF. The gene calls are TRBV5-4 and TRBJ2-3; 11 bases are shared with TRBD2. The germline V gene has CDR1 SGHNT and CDR2 YYREEE (reference sequence). The ends lost 4 bases at V and 2 bases at J; junction bases unmatched: 6. The CDR3 has 16 amino acids.